This T cell receptor beta chain is from a study of blood T cell repertoires in COVID-19. On the study more broadly: Acute and convalescent COVID-19 samples came from the United States, Italy and Spain.

In the authors' methods: Reference gene primer amplification gave estimated nucleated cell counts. Method: immunoSEQ multiplex PCR; TCRdb's copy keeps in-frame clones and lacks some. That table is the source of V, J and clone size, and D and trimming were worked out from the DNA. Of 80,000 to 90,000 clones listed, 87% are singletons. The sequence was collected from a man in his sixties with acute or convalescent COVID-19. Sequenced: peripheral blood.

DNA for the CDR3: TGTGCCAGCAGCCCAAGGACAGGGGGCGCCTATGGCTACACCTTC. As protein: CASSPRTGGAYGYTF. The chain links TRBV7-8 to TRBJ1-2, with 11 positions matching TRBD1. Germline V gene lookup returns CDR1 SGHVS and CDR2 FQNEAQ. CDR3 length: 15 residues. With V trimmed by 5 bases and J by 4 bases, 6 bases remained unmatched.